This record concerns one T cell receptor (beta chain) sequence. TCRdb's copy holds only in-frame clones and misses some; the assay was immunoSEQ multiplex PCR. Of 200,000 to 300,000 clones in the sample, roughly 91% were seen once. This record comes from a study of blood T cell repertoires in COVID-19. Study-level information: Sites across the United States, Italy and Spain contributed samples from acute and convalescent COVID-19. Sources were T cells, B-cell-depleted T cells, or PBMCs; the material itself was cDNA or gDNA.

Sequencing was performed on PBMCs or T cells enriched from blood (not recorded which). The receptor's source is a woman between 25 and 40 years old who had recovered from COVID-19.

The CDR3 here is CATSVLAGTTDTQYF. CDR3 nucleotide sequence: TGTGCCACCAGTGTTCTAGCGGGAACCACAGATACGCAGTATTTT. J is TRBJ2-3 and V is TRBV24-1; 9 bases are a match to TRBD2. The CDR3 is 15 amino acids. V gave up 5 bases and J gave up 2 bases; unmatched junction bases: 4. Germline V gene lookup returns CDR1 KGHDR and CDR2 SFDVKD.